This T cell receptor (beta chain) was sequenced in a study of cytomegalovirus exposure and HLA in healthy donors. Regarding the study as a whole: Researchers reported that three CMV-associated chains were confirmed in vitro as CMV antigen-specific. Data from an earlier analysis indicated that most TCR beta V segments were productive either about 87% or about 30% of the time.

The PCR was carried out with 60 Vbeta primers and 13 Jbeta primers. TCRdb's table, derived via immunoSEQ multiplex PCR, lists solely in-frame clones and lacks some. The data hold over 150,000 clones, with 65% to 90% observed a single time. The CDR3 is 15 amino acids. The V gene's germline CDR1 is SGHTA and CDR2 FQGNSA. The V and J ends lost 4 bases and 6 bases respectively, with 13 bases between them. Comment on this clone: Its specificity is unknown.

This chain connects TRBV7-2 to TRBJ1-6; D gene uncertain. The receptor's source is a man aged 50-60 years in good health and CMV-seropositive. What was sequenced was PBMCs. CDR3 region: CASSSSQVSNSPLHF. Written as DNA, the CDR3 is TGTGCCAGCAGCTCATCCCAGGTTTCTAATTCACCCCTCCACTTT.